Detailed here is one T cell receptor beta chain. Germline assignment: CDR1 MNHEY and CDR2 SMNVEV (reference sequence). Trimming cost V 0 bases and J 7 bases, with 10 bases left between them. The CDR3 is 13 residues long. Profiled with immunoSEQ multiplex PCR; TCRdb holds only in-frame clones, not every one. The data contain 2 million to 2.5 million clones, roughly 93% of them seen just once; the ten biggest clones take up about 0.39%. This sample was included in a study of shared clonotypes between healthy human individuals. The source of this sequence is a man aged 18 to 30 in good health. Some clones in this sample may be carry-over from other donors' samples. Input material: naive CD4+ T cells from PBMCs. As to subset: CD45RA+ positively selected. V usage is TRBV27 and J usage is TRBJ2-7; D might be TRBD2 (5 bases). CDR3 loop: CASSLSEGGEQYF. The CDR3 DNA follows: TGTGCCAGCAGTTTATCTGAGGGCGGGGAGCAGTACTTC.